The next 32 T cell receptor beta chains were all read from a single sample in a study of shared clonotypes between healthy human individuals. Repertoires were generated with immunoSEQ multiplex PCR, while TCRdb's copy carries only in-frame clones and drops some. Here the sample spans approximately 180,000 clones, approximately 92% being singletons. Sequencing input: naive CD4+ T cells sorted from blood. As for subset: CD45RA+ positively selected. The origin of the receptors is a woman younger than 45 in good health.

The V call is TRBV30, the J call TRBJ2-7; D may be TRBD2 (6 bases). Trimming stripped 3 bases from V and 6 bases from J, with 21 bases between. The germline gives CDR1 GTSNPN, CDR2 SVGIG (reference sequence). The CDR3 contains 15 residues. The CDR3 DNA reads as TGTGCCTGGAGCCCTGGATGGCGGGACGTTCCCGAGCAGTACTTC. It is translated as CAWSPGWRDVPEQYF.

The rearrangement links TRBV2 to TRBJ1-5; D is unresolved. The CDR3 length is 16 residues. Germline CDR1 reads SNHLY; CDR2 reads FYNNEI. The V gene lost 0 bases and the J gene lost 0 bases, with 9 bases spanning the gap. The CDR3 is CASSEARTYSNQPQHF. The CDR3 bases are TGTGCCAGCAGTGAAGCGCGGACTTATAGCAATCAGCCCCAGCATTTT.

J is TRBJ1-5 and V is TRBV7-2; the D gene is possibly TRBD1 (5 bases). Trimming shortened V by 1 base and J by 4 bases, and 11 bases separated the two germline ends. The germline CDR1 and CDR2 sequences are SGHTA and FQGNSA. The CDR3 runs 15 residues. CDR3 in amino acids: CASSLEGSGNQPQHF. CDR3 sequence (DNA): TGTGCCAGCAGCTTAGAGGGGTCCGGGAATCAGCCCCAGCATTTT.

The chain is built from TRBV2 and TRBJ2-3; 10 nucleotides agree with TRBD1. The CDR3 contains 15 residues. J was trimmed by 6 bases and V by 4 bases; bases with no gene match: 7. CDR1 and CDR2 (germline): SNHLY, FYNNEI. As DNA, the CDR3 is TGTGCCAGCAGTGCCCGACAGGGGGCCTCGGATACGCAGTATTTT. This sequence encodes CASSARQGASDTQYF.

This chain links TRBV28 with TRBJ2-5; D is possibly TRBD2 (6 bases). The J call may be mistaken, given a closer DNA end match to TRBJ2-7. CDR1 and CDR2 (germline): MDHEN, SYDVKM. This CDR3 comprises 12 residues. The CDR3 here is CASLGGAYEQYF. Written as DNA, the CDR3 is TGTGCCAGCCTGGGCGGGGCCTACGAGCAGTACTTC.

The rearrangement joins TRBV5-1 to TRBJ2-5; TRBD2 aligns across 9 bases. The CDR3 spans 17 residues. The J segment lost 4 bases and the V segment lost 1 base, leaving 11 bases of the junction unmatched. CDR1 and CDR2 from the germline V gene are SGHRS and YFSETQ. CDR3 sequence: CASSLLSSGSLGETQYF. The DNA of the CDR3 is TGCGCCAGCAGCTTGTTAAGTAGCGGGAGTTTAGGAGAGACCCAGTACTTC.

This clone was observed once. The chain recombines TRBV2 with TRBJ1-1; D possibly corresponds to TRBD1 (6 bases). V dropped 7 bases and J dropped 4 bases, with 13 bases sitting between them. The CDR3 is 13 amino acids. Looked up from germline, CDR1 is SNHLY and CDR2 is FYNNEI. For the CDR3, the DNA is TGTGCCAGCAAACTGGACAGCCCCACTGAAGCTTTCTTT. This sequence encodes CASKLDSPTEAFF.

The chain carries TRBV5-4 and TRBJ2-7; D ambiguous. CDR3 size: 13 residues. Deletions cut 9 bases from V and 2 bases from J, with 15 bases between. CDR1 and CDR2 from the germline V gene are SGHNT and YYREEE (reference sequence). This CDR3 is CATAGGGTYEQYF. CDR3 DNA: TGTGCCACCGCAGGTGGCGGCACCTACGAGCAGTACTTC.

The chain carries TRBV19 and TRBJ2-6; 10 bases map to TRBD2. Germline CDR1 and CDR2: LNHDA and SQIVND (reference sequence). CDR3 length: 19 residues. V dropped 4 bases and J dropped 0; count of bases not matched to a gene: 9. The CDR3 sequence: CASSTSRAGGFSGANVLTF. The CDR3 DNA is TGTGCCAGTAGTACCTCACGAGCGGGAGGGTTCTCTGGGGCCAACGTCCTGACTTTC.

The chain joins TRBV7-2 to TRBJ1-2; 11 bases are shared with TRBD1. With 5 bases clipped from V and 7 bases from J, the junction kept 12 bases outside the gene matches. Germline CDR1 SGHTA, CDR2 FQGNSA. The CDR3 runs 16 residues. The CDR3 DNA reads as TGTGCCAGCAGCACCCGGACAGGGGGCGCTCAAAGTGGCTACACCTTC. As protein: CASSTRTGGAQSGYTF.

This clone was found once. The V call is TRBV11-2, the J call TRBJ1-2; 11 bases align to TRBD1. This CDR3 has 17 residues. V shed 4 bases and J 5 bases; nucleotides not matched to a gene: 12. The germline V gene has CDR1 SGHAT and CDR2 FQNNGV. CDR3 loop: CASSSIARRDRGYGYTF. CDR3 bases: TGTGCCAGCAGCTCAATCGCCCGACGGGACAGGGGGTATGGCTACACCTTC.

The genes are TRBV5-1 and TRBJ2-7, with 10 bases lining up with TRBD2. The CDR3 totals 15 residues. Losses at the gene ends were 0 bases for V and 5 bases for J; bases not matched to a gene: 5. Looked up from germline, CDR1 is SGHRS and CDR2 is YFSETQ. CDR3 DNA: TGCGCCAGCAGCTTGGCCCTAGCGGGAGTACACGAGCAGTACTTC. Translated, it gives CASSLALAGVHEQYF.

V gene TRBV11-2 combines with J gene TRBJ1-5, with D maybe TRBD1 (6 bases). V lost 6 bases and J 2 bases, leaving 11 bases between the germline ends. CDR1 SGHAT and CDR2 FQNNGV come from the germline V gene. The CDR3 consists of 14 residues. The CDR3 sequence: CASSPQGGNQPQHF. For the CDR3, the DNA is TGTGCCAGCAGTCCACAGGGCGGCAATCAGCCCCAGCATTTT.

The rearrangement links TRBV5-1 to TRBJ2-7; the D gene is possibly TRBD1 (6 bases). The CDR3 length is 14 residues. V was cut by 4 bases and J by 7 bases, with 18 bases left in between. Per germline, CDR1 SGHRS and CDR2 YFSETQ. The CDR3 DNA is TGCGCCAGCAGCCGGGACACTCCTTCGGGGGAGCAGTACTTC. Translated: CASSRDTPSGEQYF.

This sequence joins TRBV4-2 and TRBJ2-5; D could derive from TRBD1 or TRBD2 (5 bases each). Germline CDR1 and CDR2: LGHNA and YNFKEQ. The V end lost 1 base, the J end lost 1 base, and 16 bases lay between the germline ends. CDR3 size: 17 residues. The CDR3, as DNA: TGTGCCAGCAGCCAAGCCGCAGGGAGCTCGGTCCAAGAGACCCAGTACTTC. It specifies CASSQAAGSSVQETQYF.

The chain employs TRBV15 and TRBJ1-5; D is possibly TRBD1 (5 bases). Germline-derived CDR1 and CDR2 are LNHNV and YYDKDF (reference sequence). The V and J ends lost 5 bases and 7 bases respectively, with 18 bases between them. This CDR3 is 15 amino acids long. The CDR3 nucleotides are TGTGCCACCAGCCCCCGGACGGGGCAAGGACAGCCCCAGCATTTT. This encodes CATSPRTGQGQPQHF. Based on the CDR3 plus reference TRBV15 and TRBJ1-5, the full variable domain is DAMVIQNPRYQVTQFGKPVTLSCSQTLNHNVMYWYQQKSSQAPKLLFHYYDKDFNNEADTPDNFQSRRPNTSFCFLDIRSPGLGDTAMYLCATSPRTGQGQPQHFGDGTRLSIL.

This chain joins TRBV25-1 and TRBJ1-1; D gene unclear. This CDR3 has 16 amino acids. CDR1 is MGHDK, CDR2 SYGVNS, per germline. Trimming removed 6 bases from V and 1 base from J, with 18 bases in between. The CDR3, as DNA: TGTGCCAGCAGCGACACCGTAAGCCCTTGGAACACTGAAGCTTTCTTT. Residues: CASSDTVSPWNTEAFF. Drawing the rest from reference TRBV25-1 and TRBJ1-1, the complete variable domain is EADIYQTPRYLVIGTGKKITLECSQTMGHDKMYWYQQDPGMELHLIHYSYGVNSTEKGDLSSESTVSRIRTEHFPLTLESARPSHTSQYLCASSDTVSPWNTEAFFGQGTRLTVV.

The chain combines TRBV27 with TRBJ2-6, with D unresolved. The V gene's germline CDR1 is MNHEY and CDR2 SMNVEV (reference sequence). The CDR3 runs to 14 residues. Trimming shortened V by 6 bases and J by 7 bases, and 13 bases separated the two germline ends. CDR3 coding DNA: TGTGCCAGCAGCCCTCGGCCCGGAGCCAACGTCCTGACTTTC. Translated: CASSPRPGANVLTF.

This chain uses TRBV6-5 with TRBJ2-3; unclear D gene. Trimming removed 5 bases from V and 4 bases from J, with 10 bases in between. There are 13 residues in the CDR3. The germline V gene encodes CDR1 MNHEY and CDR2 SVGAGI. CDR3 sequence (DNA): TGTGCCAGCAGTATTTTTCGGTCAGATACGCAGTATTTT. Protein: CASSIFRSDTQYF.

The chain employs TRBV28 and TRBJ2-1; D is possibly TRBD1 (5 bases). Trimming removed 4 bases from V and 9 bases from J, with 16 bases in between. The CDR3 covers 14 residues. The germline V gene has CDR1 MDHEN and CDR2 SYDVKM. The CDR3 DNA is TGTGCCAGCAGTTCCCCCGACCGTAGGGGTGAGCAGTTCTTC. Translating gives CASSSPDRRGEQFF. The full variable domain, in which reference TRBV28 and TRBJ2-1 provide the parts outside the CDR3, is DVKVTQSSRYLVKRTGEKVFLECVQDMDHENMFWYRQDPGLGLRLIYFSYDVKMKEKGDIPEGYSVSREKKERFSLILESASTNQTSMYLCASSSPDRRGEQFFGPGTRLTVL.

V usage is TRBV4-1 and J usage is TRBJ1-1; a weak D match, TRBD1 (5 bases). V was trimmed by 5 bases and J by 5 bases, leaving 21 bases between them. This CDR3 has 16 residues. Germline CDR1 is MGHRA and CDR2 is YSYEKL. Written as DNA, the CDR3 is TGCGCCAGCAGCGAAACAGGATCGGTTCGGGTTACTGAAGCTTTCTTT. It translates to CASSETGSVRVTEAFF.

The chain uses TRBV5-1 and TRBJ2-2; 8 nucleotides match TRBD2. CDR1 is SGHRS, CDR2 YFSETQ, per germline. The V segment lost 1 base and the J segment 7 bases; nucleotides outside the gene matches: 6. There are 15 residues in the CDR3. DNA for the CDR3: TGCGCCAGCAGCTTGATTGCGGGAGGTAGCGGGGAGCTGTTTTTT. Protein product: CASSLIAGGSGELFF.

V is TRBV11-2 and J is TRBJ2-5, with 7 bases lining up with TRBD1. The J call is uncertain, as TRBJ2-7 better fits the DNA end. CDR3 length: 16 amino acids. CDR1 is SGHAT, CDR2 FQNNGV, per germline. The CDR3, as DNA: TGTGCCAGCAGCTTCGCTCCCAAGGGCAGGGGGAACGAGCAGTACTTC. Translated: CASSFAPKGRGNEQYF.

V usage is TRBV28 and J usage is TRBJ2-7; TRBD1 agrees at 9 bases. V lost 2 bases, J lost 4 bases, and 9 bases stayed unmatched. The V gene's germline CDR1 is MDHEN and CDR2 SYDVKM. CDR3 size: 16 residues. This CDR3 is CASSLRFKGQGYEQYF. CDR3 nucleotide sequence: TGTGCCAGCAGTTTAAGGTTTAAGGGACAGGGATACGAGCAGTACTTC.

J is TRBJ2-2 and V is TRBV4-1; 12 bases match TRBD2. Germline lookup yields CDR1 MGHRA and CDR2 YSYEKL. The CDR3 runs to 17 residues. V gave up 1 base and J gave up 3 bases; unmatched junction bases: 3. The CDR3: CASSQGTSGRYTGELFF. Written as DNA, the CDR3 is TGCGCCAGCAGCCAAGGAACTAGCGGGAGGTACACCGGGGAGCTGTTTTTT.

This clone was recorded only once. Other DNA sequences in the same sample also yield this CDR3. The chain recombines TRBV6-5 with TRBJ2-5; tentative D call: TRBD2 (6 bases). The last part of the DNA fits TRBJ2-7 better; the J call may be wrong. The CDR3 covers 15 residues. The V gene's germline CDR1 is MNHEY and CDR2 SVGAGI. The CDR3 sequence: CASSYSGTLSYEQYF. CDR3 sequence (DNA): TGTGCCAGCAGTTACTCAGGGACTTTGTCCTACGAGCAGTACTTC.

V usage is TRBV7-2 and J usage is TRBJ1-5, with a weak D call TRBD1 (6 bases). The CDR3 runs 17 residues. Germline CDR1 is SGHTA and CDR2 is FQGNSA. Trimming pared 5 bases from V and 3 bases from J, leaving 20 bases between. The CDR3 here is CASSMTAQWGLNQPQHF. Written as DNA, the CDR3 is TGTGCCAGCAGCATGACAGCCCAATGGGGGCTCAATCAGCCCCAGCATTTT.

The chain uses TRBV28 and TRBJ2-3, with TRBD1 matching 8 bases. V lost 6 bases, J lost 0 bases, and 5 bases stayed unmatched. The germline V gene has CDR1 MDHEN and CDR2 SYDVKM. The CDR3 is 15 amino acids. CDR3 nucleotides: TGTGCCAGCAGCGCAGGGGGCGTGAGCACAGATACGCAGTATTTT. It translates to CASSAGGVSTDTQYF.

V gene TRBV4-1 combines with J gene TRBJ2-5; D may match TRBD1 or TRBD2 (7 bases each). CDR1 is MGHRA, CDR2 YSYEKL, per germline. Trimming stripped 4 bases from V and 1 base from J, with 13 bases between. The length of the CDR3 is 15 residues. CDR3 region: CASSPRGTVQETQYF. The DNA of the CDR3 is TGCGCCAGCAGCCCGCGGGGGACAGTCCAAGAGACCCAGTACTTC.

This chain connects TRBV28 to TRBJ2-7; 7 nucleotides match TRBD2. V dropped 3 bases and J dropped 2; count of bases not matched to a gene: 4. The CDR3 has 14 residues. Germline loops: CDR1 MDHEN, CDR2 SYDVKM. The CDR3 nucleotides read TGTGCCAGCAGTTTGATAGCGGGCGCCTACGAGCAGTACTTC. It yields the protein CASSLIAGAYEQYF. The full variable domain, rest sourced from reference TRBV28 and TRBJ2-7, is DVKVTQSSRYLVKRTGEKVFLECVQDMDHENMFWYRQDPGLGLRLIYFSYDVKMKEKGDIPEGYSVSREKKERFSLILESASTNQTSMYLCASSLIAGAYEQYFGPGTRLTVT.

V is TRBV28 and J is TRBJ2-7; D not resolved. Germline-derived CDR1 and CDR2 are MDHEN and SYDVKM. The CDR3 covers 14 residues. V shed 7 bases and J shed 0 bases, with 13 bases lying between them. This chain's CDR3 is CASKGHSTSYEQYF. The CDR3 DNA reads as TGTGCCAGCAAAGGCCACTCTACCTCCTACGAGCAGTACTTC.

The chain carries TRBV5-1 and TRBJ2-7; D might be TRBD1 or TRBD2, each matching 5 bases. The CDR3 extends over 16 amino acids. CDR1 is SGHRS, CDR2 YFSETQ, per germline. Trimming pared 2 bases from V and 0 bases from J, leaving 15 bases between. CDR3 sequence (DNA): TGCGCCAGCAGCTTTCGTTCGGGGCAGCTCTCCTACGAGCAGTACTTC. Amino acids: CASSFRSGQLSYEQYF.